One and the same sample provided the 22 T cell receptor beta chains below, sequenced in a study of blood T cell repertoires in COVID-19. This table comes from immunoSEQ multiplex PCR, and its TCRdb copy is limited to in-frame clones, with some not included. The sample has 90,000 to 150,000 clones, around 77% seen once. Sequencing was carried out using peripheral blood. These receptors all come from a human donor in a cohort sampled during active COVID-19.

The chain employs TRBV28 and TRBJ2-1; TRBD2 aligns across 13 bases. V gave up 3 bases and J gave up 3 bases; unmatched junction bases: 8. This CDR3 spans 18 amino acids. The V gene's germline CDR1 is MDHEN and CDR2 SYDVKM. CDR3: CASSFDTSGRARYNEQFF. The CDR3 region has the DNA TGTGCCAGCAGTTTTGATACTAGCGGGAGGGCCCGCTACAATGAGCAGTTCTTC. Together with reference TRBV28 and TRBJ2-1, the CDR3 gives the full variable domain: DVKVTQSSRYLVKRTGEKVFLECVQDMDHENMFWYRQDPGLGLRLIYFSYDVKMKEKGDIPEGYSVSREKKERFSLILESASTNQTSMYLCASSFDTSGRARYNEQFFGPGTRLTVL.

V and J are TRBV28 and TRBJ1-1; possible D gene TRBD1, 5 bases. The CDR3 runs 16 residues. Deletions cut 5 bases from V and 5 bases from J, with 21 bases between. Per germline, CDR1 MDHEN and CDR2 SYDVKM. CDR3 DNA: TGTGCCAGCAGTCCAGACCACCCCGGGGGAGAGACTGAAGCTTTCTTT. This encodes CASSPDHPGGETEAFF.

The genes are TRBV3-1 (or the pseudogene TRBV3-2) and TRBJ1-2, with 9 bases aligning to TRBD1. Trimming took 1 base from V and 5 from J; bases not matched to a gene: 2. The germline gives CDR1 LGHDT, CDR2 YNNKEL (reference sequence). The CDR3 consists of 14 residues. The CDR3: CASSQAGTGYGYTF. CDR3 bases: TGTGCCAGCAGCCAAGCCGGGACAGGGTATGGCTACACCTTC.

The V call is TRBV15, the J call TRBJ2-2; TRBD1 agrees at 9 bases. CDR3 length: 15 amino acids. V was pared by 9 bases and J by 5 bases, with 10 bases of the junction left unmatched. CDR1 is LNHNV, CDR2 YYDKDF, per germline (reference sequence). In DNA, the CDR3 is TGTGCCACAACCCCCCGGGGACAGGGAACCGGGGAGCTGTTTTTT. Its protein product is CATTPRGQGTGELFF.

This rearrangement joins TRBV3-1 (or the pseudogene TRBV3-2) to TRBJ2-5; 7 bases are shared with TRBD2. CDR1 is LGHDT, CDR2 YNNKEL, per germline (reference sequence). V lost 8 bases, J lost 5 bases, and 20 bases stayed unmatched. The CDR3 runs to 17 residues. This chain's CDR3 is CASQKGFGEGPRETQYF. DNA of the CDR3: TGTGCCAGCCAGAAGGGGTTCGGGGAGGGCCCTCGGGAGACCCAGTACTTC.

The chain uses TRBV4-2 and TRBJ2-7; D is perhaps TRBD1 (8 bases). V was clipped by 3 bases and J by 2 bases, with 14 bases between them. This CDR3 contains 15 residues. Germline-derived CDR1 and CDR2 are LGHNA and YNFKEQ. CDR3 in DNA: TGTGCCAGCAGCCACCTTACAGGGGGGGCCTACGAGCAGTACTTC. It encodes CASSHLTGGAYEQYF.

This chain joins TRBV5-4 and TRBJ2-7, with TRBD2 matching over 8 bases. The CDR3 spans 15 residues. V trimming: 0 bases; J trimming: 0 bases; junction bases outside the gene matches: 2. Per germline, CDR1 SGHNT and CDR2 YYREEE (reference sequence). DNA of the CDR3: TGTGCCAGCAGCTTGGGGAGCGGGGGCTCCTACGAGCAGTACTTC. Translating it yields CASSLGSGGSYEQYF.

The CDR3 nucleotides read TGTGCCAGCAGTGAATCGGGAGACTACGAGCAGTACTTC. This sequence encodes CASSESGDYEQYF. The V call is TRBV6-1, the J call TRBJ2-7; possibly TRBD2 for D (6 bases). Deletions cut 2 bases from V and 3 bases from J, with 8 bases between. Germline CDR1 and CDR2: MNHNS and SASEGT. CDR3 length equals 13 residues.

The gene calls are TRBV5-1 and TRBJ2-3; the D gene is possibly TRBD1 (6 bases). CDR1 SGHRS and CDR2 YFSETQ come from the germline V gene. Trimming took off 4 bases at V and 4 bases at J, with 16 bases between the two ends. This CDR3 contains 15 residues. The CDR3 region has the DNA TGCGCCAGCAGCGGAAACAGGGTTTTCTCAGATACGCAGTATTTT. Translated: CASSGNRVFSDTQYF.

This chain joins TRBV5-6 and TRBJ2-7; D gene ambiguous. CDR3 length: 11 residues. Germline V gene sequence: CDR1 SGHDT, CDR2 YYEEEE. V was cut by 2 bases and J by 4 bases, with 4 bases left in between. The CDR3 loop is CASSFRYEQYF. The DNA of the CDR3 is TGTGCCAGCAGCTTTCGGTACGAGCAGTACTTC.

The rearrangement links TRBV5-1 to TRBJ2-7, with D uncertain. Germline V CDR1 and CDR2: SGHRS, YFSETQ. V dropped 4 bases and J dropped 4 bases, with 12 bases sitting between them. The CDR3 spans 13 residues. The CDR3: CASSIDSAYEQYF. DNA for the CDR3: TGCGCCAGCAGCATTGACTCGGCTTACGAGCAGTACTTC.

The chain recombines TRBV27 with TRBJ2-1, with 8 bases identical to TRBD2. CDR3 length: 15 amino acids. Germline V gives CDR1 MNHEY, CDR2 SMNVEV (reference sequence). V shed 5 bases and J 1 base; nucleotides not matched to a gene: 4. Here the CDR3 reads CASSPGGNSYNEQFF. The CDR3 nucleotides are TGTGCCAGCAGTCCGGGAGGGAATTCCTACAATGAGCAGTTCTTC.

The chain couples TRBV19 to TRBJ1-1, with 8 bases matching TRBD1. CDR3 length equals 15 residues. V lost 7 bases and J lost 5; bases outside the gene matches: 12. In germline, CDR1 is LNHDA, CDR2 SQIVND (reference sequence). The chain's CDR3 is CASTPRTGRGTEAFF. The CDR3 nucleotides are TGTGCCAGTACCCCTCGGACAGGGAGAGGGACTGAAGCTTTCTTT. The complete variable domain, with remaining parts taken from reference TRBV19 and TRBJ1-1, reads DGGITQSPKYLFRKEGQNVTLSCEQNLNHDAMYWYRQDPGQGLRLIYYSQIVNDFQKGDIAEGYSVSREKKESFPLTVTSAQKNPTAFYLCASTPRTGRGTEAFFGQGTRLTVV.

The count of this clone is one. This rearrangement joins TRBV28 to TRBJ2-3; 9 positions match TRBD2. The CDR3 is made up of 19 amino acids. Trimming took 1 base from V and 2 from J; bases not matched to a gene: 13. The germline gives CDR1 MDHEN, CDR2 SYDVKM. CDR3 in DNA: TGTGCCAGCAGTTTATCTGCGGGAGGGCGCCGTGTTCCCACAGATACGCAGTATTTT. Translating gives CASSLSAGGRRVPTDTQYF.

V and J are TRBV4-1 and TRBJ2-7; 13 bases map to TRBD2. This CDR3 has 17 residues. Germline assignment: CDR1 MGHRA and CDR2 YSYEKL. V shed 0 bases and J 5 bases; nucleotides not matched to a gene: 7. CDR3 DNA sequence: TGCGCCAGCAGCCAAGAAACCGGGACTAGCGGGGCCGACGAGCAGTACTTC. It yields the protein CASSQETGTSGADEQYF.

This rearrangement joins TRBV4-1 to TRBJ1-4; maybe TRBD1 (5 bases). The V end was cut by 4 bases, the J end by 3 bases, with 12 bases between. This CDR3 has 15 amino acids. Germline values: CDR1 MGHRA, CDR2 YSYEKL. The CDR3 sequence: CASSLFGGANEKLFF. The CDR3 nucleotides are TGCGCCAGCAGCCTCTTCGGGGGGGCTAATGAAAAACTGTTTTTT.

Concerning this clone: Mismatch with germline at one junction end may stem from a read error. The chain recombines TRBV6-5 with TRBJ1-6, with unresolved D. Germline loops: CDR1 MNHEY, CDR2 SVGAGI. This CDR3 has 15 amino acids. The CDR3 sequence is CTSSLGRKLNSPLHF. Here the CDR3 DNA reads TGTACCAGCAGTTTAGGGAGGAAACTTAATTCACCCCTCCACTTT.

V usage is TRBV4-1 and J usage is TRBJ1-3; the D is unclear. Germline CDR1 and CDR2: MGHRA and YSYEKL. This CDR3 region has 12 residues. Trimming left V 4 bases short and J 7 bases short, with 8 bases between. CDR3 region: CASSPLGNTIYF. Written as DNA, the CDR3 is TGCGCCAGCAGCCCCTTGGGCAACACCATATATTTT.

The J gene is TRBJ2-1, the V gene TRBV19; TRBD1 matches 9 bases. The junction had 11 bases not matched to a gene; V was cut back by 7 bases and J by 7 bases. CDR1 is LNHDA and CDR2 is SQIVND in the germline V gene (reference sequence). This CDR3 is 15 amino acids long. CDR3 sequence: CASTTGTGFENEQFF. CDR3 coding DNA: TGTGCCAGTACCACCGGGACAGGGTTCGAGAATGAGCAGTTCTTC.

The CDR3 region has the DNA TGTGCCAGCAGTCTGATCGGGGGTCAGGATCAGCCCCAGCATTTT. This sequence encodes CASSLIGGQDQPQHF. The V call is TRBV6-5, the J call TRBJ1-5; D may be TRBD1 (5 bases). This CDR3 contains 15 residues. V was trimmed by 5 bases and J by 5 bases, leaving 16 bases between them. CDR1 MNHEY and CDR2 SVGAGI come from the germline V gene.

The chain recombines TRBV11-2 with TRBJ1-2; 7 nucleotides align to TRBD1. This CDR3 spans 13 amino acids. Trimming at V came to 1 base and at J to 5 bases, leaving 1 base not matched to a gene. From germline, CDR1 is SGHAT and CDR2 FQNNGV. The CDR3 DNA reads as TGTGCCAGCAGCTTAGCACAGGGGTATGGCTACACCTTC. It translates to CASSLAQGYGYTF.

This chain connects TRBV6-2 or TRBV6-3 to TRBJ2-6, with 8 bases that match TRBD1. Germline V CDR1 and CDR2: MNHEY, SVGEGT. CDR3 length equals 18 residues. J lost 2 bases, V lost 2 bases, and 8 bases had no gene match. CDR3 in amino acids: CASSYVGQGTPGANVLTF. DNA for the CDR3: TGTGCCAGCAGTTACGTAGGACAGGGAACCCCTGGGGCCAACGTCCTGACTTTC.